The 30 T cell receptor beta chains presented below share a single source sample, sequenced in a study of sequential checkpoint blockade in melanoma. The table came from immunoSEQ multiplex PCR; TCRdb's copy has only in-frame clones and leaves some out. The sample shows about 22,000 clones, approximately 68% of them seen only once. Treatment in this sample: randomized to nivolumab then ipilimumab (arm A) or the reverse (arm B). The material sequenced was CD8+ T cells sorted from blood (inferred from file names), taken from a patient given nivolumab and ipilimumab in sequence. Every receptor here comes from a human donor with melanoma.

The chain combines TRBV27 with TRBJ2-3; no firm D call. CDR1 and CDR2 (germline): MNHEY, SMNVEV (reference sequence). The CDR3 loop spans 13 amino acids. The V gene lost 5 bases and the J gene lost 0 bases, with 6 bases spanning the gap. CDR3 coding DNA: TGTGCCAGCAGTAGCGCTAGCACAGATACGCAGTATTTT. Translation: CASSSASTDTQYF.

The chain combines TRBV4-3 with TRBJ2-7; unclear D gene. V shed 0 bases and J shed 4 bases, with 7 bases lying between them. This CDR3 region has 13 residues. Germline V gene data show CDR1 as LGHNA and CDR2 as YSLEER. CDR3 sequence reads: CASSQDTTYEQYF. The CDR3 nucleotides are TGCGCCAGCAGCCAAGATACCACTTACGAGCAGTACTTC.

The V and J genes are TRBV5-6 and TRBJ1-1; D unresolved. Trimming pared 0 bases from V and 6 bases from J, leaving 12 bases between. Germline V gene lookup returns CDR1 SGHDT and CDR2 YYEEEE. This CDR3 spans 14 amino acids. CDR3 bases: TGTGCCAGCAGCTTGGGGCCGGGTTCGCCTGAAGCTTTCTTT. Translation gives CASSLGPGSPEAFF.

V is TRBV2 and J is TRBJ2-7, with D maybe TRBD1 (6 bases). This CDR3 has 14 residues. V lost 2 bases, J lost 7 bases, and 15 bases lay in between. Germline loops: CDR1 SNHLY, CDR2 FYNNEI. This CDR3 reads CASSELQGVGEQYF. As DNA, the CDR3 is TGTGCCAGCAGTGAACTACAGGGAGTAGGGGAGCAGTACTTC.

The V and J genes are TRBV7-3 and TRBJ2-3, with 11 bases that match TRBD2. Trimming cost V 1 base and J 3 bases; bases outside gene matches: 9. Germline values: CDR1 SGHTA, CDR2 FQGTGA. The CDR3 runs to 18 residues. CDR3 amino acids: CASSLSGLAGGSTDTQYF. The CDR3 DNA reads TGTGCCAGCAGCTTAAGTGGGCTAGCGGGGGGTAGTACAGATACGCAGTATTTT.

The chain recombines TRBV18 with TRBJ2-1; TRBD1 aligns across 9 bases. CDR1 and CDR2 from the germline V gene are KGHSH and LQKENI. The CDR3 has 16 residues. The V and J ends lost 3 bases and 4 bases, in that order; junction bases with no gene match: 7. Written as DNA, the CDR3 is TGTGCCAGCTCACCCCCACTGGGACAGGGATACAATGAGCAGTTCTTC. Encoded protein: CASSPPLGQGYNEQFF.

This clone was counted between two and nine times. The chain couples TRBV7-9 to TRBJ1-1; 9 bases line up with TRBD1. The CDR3 length is 15 residues. Unmatched junction bases numbered 9, after V lost 6 bases and J lost 4 bases. Per germline, CDR1 SEHNR and CDR2 FQNEAQ (reference sequence). The CDR3 loop is CASSPTGGSGTEAFF. CDR3 bases: TGTGCCAGCAGTCCAACAGGGGGCTCGGGCACTGAAGCTTTCTTT.

The V call is TRBV2, the J call TRBJ2-7; tentatively, D is TRBD2 (6 bases). This CDR3 contains 15 residues. Germline V lookup: CDR1 SNHLY, CDR2 FYNNEI. Trimming pared 5 bases from V and 0 bases from J, leaving 14 bases between. The CDR3 is CASSLASASSYEQYV. The CDR3 bases are TGTGCCAGCAGTCTAGCGTCCGCAAGCTCCTACGAGCAGTACGTC.

The V and J genes are TRBV4-2 and TRBJ1-2, with TRBD1 identical over 8 bases. This CDR3 comprises 16 residues. The J segment lost 4 bases and the V segment lost 3 bases, leaving 10 bases of the junction unmatched. The germline gives CDR1 LGHNA, CDR2 YNFKEQ. The CDR3 bases are TGTGCCAGCAGCCACACTCAACAGGGGGGAAGCTATGGCTACACCTTC. Its protein is CASSHTQQGGSYGYTF.

The chain is built from TRBV27 and TRBJ1-1; D not resolved. The CDR3 loop spans 15 amino acids. Trimming took off 1 base at V and 6 bases at J, with 15 bases between the two ends. The germline gives CDR1 MNHEY, CDR2 SMNVEV (reference sequence). In DNA form, the CDR3 reads TGTGCCAGCAGTTTATTTCGTTCGGGAAGCTCTGAAGCTTTCTTT. The encoded protein is CASSLFRSGSSEAFF.

J is TRBJ2-3 and V is TRBV6-1; TRBD2 is a possible D gene (6 bases). From germline, CDR1 is MNHNS and CDR2 SASEGT. The CDR3 length is 16 residues. Trimming stripped 2 bases from V and 2 bases from J, with 14 bases between. CDR3 protein: CASSEWVRTTTDTQYF. The CDR3 DNA follows: TGTGCCAGCAGTGAATGGGTACGGACTACCACAGATACGCAGTATTTT.

This chain joins TRBV9 and TRBJ2-3, with 11 positions matching TRBD2. Trimming took 3 bases from V and 6 from J; bases not matched to a gene: 9. The CDR3 is 16 residues long. In germline, CDR1 is SGDLS, CDR2 YYNGEE. The DNA of the CDR3 is TGTGCCAGCAGCGAAGGGACTAGCGGACTCTCGGATACGCAGTATTTT. Translating gives CASSEGTSGLSDTQYF.

This clone occurred a few times. The chain links TRBV7-8 to TRBJ2-5; 8 bases agree with TRBD1. V was pared by 2 bases and J by 4 bases, with 6 bases of the junction left unmatched. The CDR3 has 15 amino acids. CDR1 and CDR2 (germline): SGHVS, FQNEAQ. CDR3 sequence (DNA): TGTGCCAGCAGCTTAAACGCAGGGGGCCTAGAGACCCAGTACTTC. It translates to CASSLNAGGLETQYF.

The chain couples TRBV2 to TRBJ2-2; 7 positions agree with TRBD1. This CDR3 region has 16 residues. Losses at the gene ends were 3 bases for V and 5 bases for J; bases not matched to a gene: 9. Germline CDR1 is SNHLY and CDR2 is FYNNEI. As DNA, the CDR3 is TGTGCCAGCAGTGAGTACAGGGGAGTTAGAACCGGGGAGCTGTTTTTT. Encoded protein: CASSEYRGVRTGELFF.

The J gene is TRBJ1-1, the V gene TRBV27, with D tentatively TRBD1 (6 bases). With 5 bases removed from V and 0 bases from J, the gap between germline ends came to 13 bases. The CDR3 consists of 15 residues. The germline CDR1 and CDR2 sequences are MNHEY and SMNVEV (reference sequence). The CDR3 bases are TGTGCCAGCAGTCCGCAGGGGCTCATGAACACTGAAGCTTTCTTT. It translates to CASSPQGLMNTEAFF.

The table lists this clone with a few counts. The CDR3 DNA follows: TGTGCCAGCAGCTATGGGACAGGGGGCACTGAAGCTTTCTTT. This codes for CASSYGTGGTEAFF. This chain uses TRBV5-4 with TRBJ1-1; 11 bases fit TRBD1. CDR1 and CDR2 from the germline V gene are SGHNT and YYREEE (reference sequence). This CDR3 region has 14 residues. V lost 3 bases and J lost 4; bases outside the gene matches: 2.

This clone has only one observation. The gene calls are TRBV29-1 and TRBJ2-3; tentative D call: TRBD1 (6 bases). Germline V gives CDR1 SQVTM, CDR2 ANQGSEA. The CDR3 has 15 amino acids. V was trimmed by 6 bases and J by 2 bases, leaving 18 bases between them. The CDR3 protein is CSVVPGGQFTDTQYF. The CDR3 region has the DNA TGCAGCGTCGTCCCGGGCGGACAGTTCACAGATACGCAGTATTTT.

The rearrangement links TRBV7-6 to TRBJ2-7; perhaps TRBD2 as D (6 bases). Trimming stripped 5 bases from V and 2 bases from J, with 10 bases between. Germline CDR1 and CDR2: SGHVS and FNYEAQ. CDR3 length: 13 residues. The CDR3 reads CASSPPGAYEQYV. CDR3 coding DNA: TGTGCCAGCAGCCCCCCGGGAGCCTACGAGCAGTACGTC.

The chain is built from TRBV11-3 and TRBJ2-3, with D perhaps TRBD1 (6 bases). The CDR3 sequence is 15 residues long. Trimming cost V 3 bases and J 6 bases, with 16 bases left between them. Per germline, CDR1 SGHNT and CDR2 YENEEA. This CDR3 reads CASSFSPGVGDTQYF. CDR3 coding DNA: TGTGCCAGCAGCTTTTCTCCAGGGGTAGGGGATACGCAGTATTTT. Complete variable domain (other parts from reference TRBV11-3 and TRBJ2-3): EAGVVQSPRYKIIEKKQPVAFWCNPISGHNTLYWYLQNLGQGPELLIRYENEEAVDDSQLPKDRFSAERLKGVDSTLKIQPAELGDSAVYLCASSFSPGVGDTQYFGPGTRLTVL.

The chain joins TRBV9 to TRBJ1-1; TRBD1 matches 7 bases. V lost 7 bases and J lost 7; bases outside the gene matches: 7. The germline CDR1 and CDR2 sequences are SGDLS and YYNGEE. The CDR3 loop spans 12 amino acids. The CDR3 region has the DNA TGTGCCAGCGGTCAGGGGGGCATTGAAGCTTTCTTT. Its translation: CASGQGGIEAFF.

The chain employs TRBV25-1 and TRBJ2-6, with D tentatively TRBD2 (6 bases). CDR1 is MGHDK, CDR2 SYGVNS, per germline. CDR3 length equals 15 residues. V lost 3 bases and J lost 4, with 10 bases in between. The DNA for the CDR3 is TGTGCCAGCAGTGAGGGAGGACCGGGGGCCAACGTCCTGACTTTC. Protein: CASSEGGPGANVLTF.

The V and J genes are TRBV7-9 and TRBJ2-5; TRBD2 might be the D (5 bases). This CDR3 spans 14 amino acids. Trimming took 5 bases from V and 4 from J, leaving 14 bases between them. Germline V CDR1 and CDR2: SEHNR, FQNEAQ (reference sequence). CDR3 nucleotide sequence: TGTGCCAGCAGCCCAGAGGACTGGGGAGAGACCCAGTACTTC. As protein: CASSPEDWGETQYF.

The chain uses TRBV10-1 and TRBJ2-2; D unresolved. Looked up from germline, CDR1 is WNHNN and CDR2 is SYGVQD (reference sequence). Trimming shortened V by 4 bases and J by 5 bases, and 8 bases separated the two germline ends. The CDR3 consists of 13 residues. CDR3 in DNA: TGCGCCAGCAGTGTCGTCCCTACCGGGGAGCTGTTTTTT. Its translation is CASSVVPTGELFF.

The chain links TRBV4-2 to TRBJ1-6; 7 nucleotides align to TRBD1. V was clipped by 3 bases and J by 4 bases; unmatched bases: 9. CDR1 is LGHNA and CDR2 is YNFKEQ in the germline V gene. The CDR3 runs to 17 residues. CDR3 bases: TGTGCCAGCAGCCATGGGTTCGGGACAGAATATAATTCACCCCTCCACTTT. It yields the protein CASSHGFGTEYNSPLHF.

The chain links TRBV7-9 to TRBJ1-1, with 7 bases matching TRBD1. The CDR3 has 16 residues. Trimming cost V 5 bases and J 1 base; bases outside gene matches: 10. Germline values: CDR1 SEHNR, CDR2 FQNEAQ (reference sequence). The CDR3 region has the DNA TGTGCCAGCAGCATAAGGACAGGCCAGCCGAACACTGAAGCTTTCTTT. Translating it yields CASSIRTGQPNTEAFF. Full variable domain (missing parts from reference TRBV7-9 and TRBJ1-1): DTGVSQNPRHKITKRGQNVTFRCDPISEHNRLYWYRQTLGQGPEFLTYFQNEAQLEKSRLLSDRFSAERPKGSFSTLEIQRTEQGDSAMYLCASSIRTGQPNTEAFFGQGTRLTVV.

The V and J genes are TRBV18 and TRBJ1-1; D call uncertain. The V end was cut by 8 bases, the J end by 4 bases, with 11 bases between. The V gene's germline CDR1 is KGHSH and CDR2 LQKENI. This CDR3 has 12 residues. DNA of the CDR3: TGTGCCAGCCGGGAGTTCGGCACTGAAGCTTTCTTT. Its translation is CASREFGTEAFF.

The chain carries TRBV5-4 and TRBJ1-6; tentatively, D is TRBD1 (5 bases). V was cut by 4 bases and J by 0 bases, with 14 bases left in between. The CDR3 has 17 amino acids. Germline V CDR1 and CDR2: SGHNT, YYREEE (reference sequence). The CDR3 sequence is CASSQYTDSSYNSPLHF. The CDR3 nucleotides read TGTGCCAGCAGCCAATACACTGACAGCTCCTATAATTCACCCCTCCACTTT.

V usage is TRBV27 and J usage is TRBJ1-4; D is unclear. The CDR3 consists of 16 residues. CDR1 is MNHEY and CDR2 is SMNVEV in the germline V gene (reference sequence). V was pared by 7 bases and J by 5 bases, with 20 bases between. The CDR3 coding sequence is TGTGCCAGCACCTCGATATCAGTCTCCCGAAATGAAAAACTGTTTTTT. Its translation: CASTSISVSRNEKLFF.

This chain links TRBV5-1 with TRBJ2-7; 8 nucleotides agree with TRBD1. Germline V CDR1 and CDR2: SGHRS, YFSETQ. Trimming removed 4 bases from V and 2 bases from J; junction bases left unmatched: 5. The CDR3 extends over 14 amino acids. The CDR3: CASSPRDRTYEQYF. CDR3 nucleotides: TGCGCCAGCAGCCCCCGGGACAGGACCTACGAGCAGTACTTC.

In this sample, this clone turned up once. The chain carries TRBV6-5 and TRBJ2-7; tentatively, D is TRBD1 (6 bases). Germline V lookup: CDR1 MNHEY, CDR2 SVGAGI. Trimming removed 8 bases at V and 5 bases at J, with 16 bases between. The CDR3 consists of 13 residues. The CDR3 is CASLRPGANEQYV. The CDR3 nucleotides read TGTGCCAGCCTCCGCCCAGGGGCGAACGAGCAGTACGTC.